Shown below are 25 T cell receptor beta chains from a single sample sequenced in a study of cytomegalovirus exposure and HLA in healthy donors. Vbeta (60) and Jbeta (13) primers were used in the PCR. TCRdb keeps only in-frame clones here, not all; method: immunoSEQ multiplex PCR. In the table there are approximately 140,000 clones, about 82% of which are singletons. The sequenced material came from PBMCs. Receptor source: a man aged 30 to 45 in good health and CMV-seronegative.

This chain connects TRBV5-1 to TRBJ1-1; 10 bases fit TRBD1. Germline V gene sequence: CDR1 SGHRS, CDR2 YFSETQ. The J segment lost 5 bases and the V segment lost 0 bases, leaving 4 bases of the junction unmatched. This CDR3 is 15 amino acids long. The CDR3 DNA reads TGCGCCAGCAGCTTGGCCGGGACAGGGGTGACTGAAGCTTTCTTT. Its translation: CASSLAGTGVTEAFF.

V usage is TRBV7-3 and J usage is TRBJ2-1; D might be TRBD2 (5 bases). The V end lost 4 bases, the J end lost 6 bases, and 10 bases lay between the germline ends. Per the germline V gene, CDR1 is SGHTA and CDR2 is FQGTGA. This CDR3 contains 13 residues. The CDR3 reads CASSSKRGNEQFF. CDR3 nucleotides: TGTGCCAGCAGCTCTAAACGGGGCAATGAGCAGTTCTTC.

The chain's CDR3 is CASQLAGRPYEQYF. The CDR3 nucleotides are TGCGCCAGCCAACTAGCGGGAAGGCCCTACGAGCAGTACTTC. This chain uses TRBV5-1 with TRBJ2-7; 10 bases agree with TRBD2. The J segment lost 2 bases and the V segment lost 7 bases, leaving 6 bases of the junction unmatched. This CDR3 is 14 amino acids long. The germline gives CDR1 SGHRS, CDR2 YFSETQ. Full variable domain (outside the CDR3, taken from reference TRBV5-1 and TRBJ2-7): KAGVTQTPRYLIKTRGQQVTLSCSPISGHRSVSWYQQTPGQGLQFLFEYFSETQRNKGNFPGRFSGRQFSNSRSEMNVSTLELGDSALYLCASQLAGRPYEQYFGPGTRLTVT.

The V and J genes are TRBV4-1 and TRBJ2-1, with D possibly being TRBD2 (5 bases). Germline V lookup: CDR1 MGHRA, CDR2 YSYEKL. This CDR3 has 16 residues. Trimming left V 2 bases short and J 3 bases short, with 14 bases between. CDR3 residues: CASSQNPAGNYNEQFF. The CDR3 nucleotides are TGCGCCAGCAGCCAAAACCCCGCGGGCAACTACAATGAGCAGTTCTTC.

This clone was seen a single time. The CDR3 sequence: CSVPYYGRGFYEQYF. CDR3 DNA sequence: TGCAGCGTTCCTTATTACGGGCGAGGGTTTTACGAGCAGTACTTC. The J gene is TRBJ2-7, the V gene TRBV29-1, with a tentative D call TRBD2 (5 bases). CDR1 is SQVTM and CDR2 is ANQGSEA in the germline V gene. The CDR3 covers 15 residues. The V and J ends lost 5 bases and 4 bases respectively, with 21 bases between them.

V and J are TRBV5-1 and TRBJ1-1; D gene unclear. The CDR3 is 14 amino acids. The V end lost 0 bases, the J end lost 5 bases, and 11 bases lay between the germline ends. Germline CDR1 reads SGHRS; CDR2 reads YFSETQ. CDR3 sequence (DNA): TGCGCCAGCAGCTTGGATGGTAGAGGGACTGAAGCTTTCTTT. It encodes CASSLDGRGTEAFF.

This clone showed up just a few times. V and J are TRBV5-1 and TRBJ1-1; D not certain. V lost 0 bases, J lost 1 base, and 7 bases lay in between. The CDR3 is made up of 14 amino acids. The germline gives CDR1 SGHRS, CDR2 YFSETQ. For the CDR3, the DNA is TGCGCCAGCAGCTTGGTTGCGGGGAACACTGAAGCTTTCTTT. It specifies CASSLVAGNTEAFF.

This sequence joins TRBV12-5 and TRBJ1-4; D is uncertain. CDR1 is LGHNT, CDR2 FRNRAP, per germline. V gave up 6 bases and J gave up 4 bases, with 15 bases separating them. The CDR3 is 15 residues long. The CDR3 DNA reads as TGTGCTAGTGGCCCGACCCGAGGATATAATGAAAAACTGTTTTTT. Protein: CASGPTRGYNEKLFF.

The CDR3 loop is CASSLEGVRTYNEQFF. Here the CDR3 DNA reads TGTGCCAGCAGTCTAGAGGGGGTACGAACCTACAATGAGCAGTTCTTC. This chain links TRBV25-1 with TRBJ2-1; possibly TRBD1 for D (6 bases). The germline V gene encodes CDR1 MGHDK and CDR2 SYGVNS. V lost 5 bases and J lost 2, with 16 bases in between. This CDR3 has 16 amino acids. The variable domain in full, with the rest retrieved from reference TRBV25-1 and TRBJ2-1, is EADIYQTPRYLVIGTGKKITLECSQTMGHDKMYWYQQDPGMELHLIHYSYGVNSTEKGDLSSESTVSRIRTEHFPLTLESARPSHTSQYLCASSLEGVRTYNEQFFGPGTRLTVL.

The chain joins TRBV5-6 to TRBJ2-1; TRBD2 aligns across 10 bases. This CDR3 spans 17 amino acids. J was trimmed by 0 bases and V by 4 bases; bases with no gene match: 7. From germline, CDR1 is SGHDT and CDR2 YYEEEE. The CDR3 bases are TGTGCCAGCAGCATTGGACTAGCGGTAATCTCCTACAATGAGCAGTTCTTC. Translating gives CASSIGLAVISYNEQFF.

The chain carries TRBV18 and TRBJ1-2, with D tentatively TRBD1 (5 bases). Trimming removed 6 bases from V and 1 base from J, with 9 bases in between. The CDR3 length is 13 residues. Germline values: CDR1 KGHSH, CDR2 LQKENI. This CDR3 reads CASSYDSNYGYTF. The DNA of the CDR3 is TGTGCCAGCTCCTATGACAGTAACTATGGCTACACCTTC.

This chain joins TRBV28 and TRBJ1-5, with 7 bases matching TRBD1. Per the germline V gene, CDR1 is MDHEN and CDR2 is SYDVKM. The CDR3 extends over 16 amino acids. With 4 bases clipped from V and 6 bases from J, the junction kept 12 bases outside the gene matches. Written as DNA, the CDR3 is TGTGCCAGCAGTTATCCCCCCTCGCAGGGGGGTCAGCCCCAGCATTTT. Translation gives CASSYPPSQGGQPQHF.

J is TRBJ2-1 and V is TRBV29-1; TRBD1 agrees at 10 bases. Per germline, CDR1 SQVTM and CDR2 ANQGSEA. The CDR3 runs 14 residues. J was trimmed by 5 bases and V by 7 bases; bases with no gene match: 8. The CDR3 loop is CSARDRGRHNEQFF. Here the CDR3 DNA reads TGCAGCGCTCGTGACAGGGGGCGACACAATGAGCAGTTCTTC.

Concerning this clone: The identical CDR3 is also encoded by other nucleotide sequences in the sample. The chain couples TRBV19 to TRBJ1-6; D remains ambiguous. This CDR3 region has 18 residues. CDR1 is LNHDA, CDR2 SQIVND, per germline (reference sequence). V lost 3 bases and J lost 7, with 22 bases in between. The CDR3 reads CASSIRPWEMIRNSPLHF. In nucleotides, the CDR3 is TGTGCCAGTAGTATTCGTCCTTGGGAGATGATACGGAATTCACCCCTCCACTTT. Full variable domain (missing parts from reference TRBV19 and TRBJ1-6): DGGITQSPKYLFRKEGQNVTLSCEQNLNHDAMYWYRQDPGQGLRLIYYSQIVNDFQKGDIAEGYSVSREKKESFPLTVTSAQKNPTAFYLCASSIRPWEMIRNSPLHFGNGTRLTVT.

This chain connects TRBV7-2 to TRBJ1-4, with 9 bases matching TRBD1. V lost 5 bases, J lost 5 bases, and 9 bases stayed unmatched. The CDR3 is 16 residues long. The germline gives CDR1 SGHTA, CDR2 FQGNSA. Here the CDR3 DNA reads TGTGCCAGCAGCCGCGGAGGGACAGGGATCAATGAAAAACTGTTTTTT. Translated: CASSRGGTGINEKLFF.

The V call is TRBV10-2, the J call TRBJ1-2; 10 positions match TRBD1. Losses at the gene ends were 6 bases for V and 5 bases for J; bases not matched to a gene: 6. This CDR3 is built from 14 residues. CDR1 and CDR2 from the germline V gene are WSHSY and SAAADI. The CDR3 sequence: CASRDRDRGYGYTF. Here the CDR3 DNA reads TGCGCCAGCAGAGATAGGGACAGGGGTTATGGCTACACCTTC.

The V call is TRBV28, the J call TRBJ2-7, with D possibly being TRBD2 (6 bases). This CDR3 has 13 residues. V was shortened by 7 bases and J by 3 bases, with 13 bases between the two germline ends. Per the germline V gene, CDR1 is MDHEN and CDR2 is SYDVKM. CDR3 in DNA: TGTGCCAGCACCCTGGGGCGGGACTACGAGCAGTACTTC. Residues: CASTLGRDYEQYF. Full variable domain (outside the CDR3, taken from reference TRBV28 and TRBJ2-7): DVKVTQSSRYLVKRTGEKVFLECVQDMDHENMFWYRQDPGLGLRLIYFSYDVKMKEKGDIPEGYSVSREKKERFSLILESASTNQTSMYLCASTLGRDYEQYFGPGTRLTVT.

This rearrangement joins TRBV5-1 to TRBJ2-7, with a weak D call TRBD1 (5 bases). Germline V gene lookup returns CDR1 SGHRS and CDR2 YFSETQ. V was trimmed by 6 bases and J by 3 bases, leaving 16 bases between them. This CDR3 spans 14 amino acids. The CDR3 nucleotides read TGCGCCAGCAATATCCAGGGATTGGGCTACGAGCAGTACTTC. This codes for CASNIQGLGYEQYF.

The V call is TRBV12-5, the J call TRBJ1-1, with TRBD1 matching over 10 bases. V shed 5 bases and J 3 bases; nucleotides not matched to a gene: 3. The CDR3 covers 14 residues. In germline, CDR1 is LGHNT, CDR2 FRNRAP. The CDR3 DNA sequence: TGTGCTAGTGGTGACAGGGGGCGGGACACTGAAGCTTTCTTT. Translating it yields CASGDRGRDTEAFF. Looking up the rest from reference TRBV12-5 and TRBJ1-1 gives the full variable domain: DARVTQTPRHKVTEMGQEVTMRCQPILGHNTVFWYRQTMMQGLELLAYFRNRAPLDDSGMPKDRFSAEMPDATLATLKIQPSEPRDSAVYFCASGDRGRDTEAFFGQGTRLTVV.

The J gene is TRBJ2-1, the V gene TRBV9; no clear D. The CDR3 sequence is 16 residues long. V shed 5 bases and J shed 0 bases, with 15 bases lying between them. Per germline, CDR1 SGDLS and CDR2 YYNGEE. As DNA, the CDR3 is TGTGCCAGCAGTAGTCCGATAAAAAGCTCCTACAATGAGCAGTTCTTC. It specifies CASSSPIKSSYNEQFF.

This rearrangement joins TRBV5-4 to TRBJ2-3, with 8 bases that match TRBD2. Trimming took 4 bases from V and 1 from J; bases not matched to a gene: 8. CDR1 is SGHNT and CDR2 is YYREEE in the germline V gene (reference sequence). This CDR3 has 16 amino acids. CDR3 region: CASSTGGLLRTDTQYF. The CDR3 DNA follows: TGTGCCAGCAGCACGGGAGGGCTGCTCCGCACAGATACGCAGTATTTT.

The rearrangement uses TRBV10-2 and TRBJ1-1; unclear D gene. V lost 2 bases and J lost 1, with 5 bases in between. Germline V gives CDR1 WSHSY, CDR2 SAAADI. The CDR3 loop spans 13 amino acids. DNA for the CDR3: TGCGCCAGCAGTGAGCCGGGGAACACTGAAGCTTTCTTT. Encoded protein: CASSEPGNTEAFF.

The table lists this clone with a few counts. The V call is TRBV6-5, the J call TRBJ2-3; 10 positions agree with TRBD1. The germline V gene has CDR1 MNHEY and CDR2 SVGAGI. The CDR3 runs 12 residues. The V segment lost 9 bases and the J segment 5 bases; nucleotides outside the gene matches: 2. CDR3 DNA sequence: TGTGCCAGTAGGGACAGGGGAGATACGCAGTATTTT. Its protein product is CASRDRGDTQYF.

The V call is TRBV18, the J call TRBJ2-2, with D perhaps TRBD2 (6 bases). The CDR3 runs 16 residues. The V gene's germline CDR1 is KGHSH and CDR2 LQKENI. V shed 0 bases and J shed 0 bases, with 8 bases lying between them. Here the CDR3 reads CASSPPGLPNTGELFF. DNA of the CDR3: TGTGCCAGCTCACCACCGGGACTCCCGAACACCGGGGAGCTGTTTTTT. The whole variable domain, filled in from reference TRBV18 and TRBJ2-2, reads NAGVMQNPRHLVRRRGQEARLRCSPMKGHSHVYWYRQLPEEGLKFMVYLQKENIIDESGMPKERFSAEFPKEGPSILRIQQVVRGDSAAYFCASSPPGLPNTGELFFGEGSRLTVL.

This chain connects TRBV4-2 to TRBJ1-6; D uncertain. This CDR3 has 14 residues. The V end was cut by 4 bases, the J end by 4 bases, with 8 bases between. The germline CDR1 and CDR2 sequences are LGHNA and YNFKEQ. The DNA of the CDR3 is TGTGCCAGCAGCCCCCGGGAGTATAATTCACCCCTCCACTTT. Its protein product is CASSPREYNSPLHF.